The text below deals with one T cell receptor (beta chain). The antigen remains undetermined. TCRdb re-called the 5' RACE reads through MiXCR, storing one row per CDR3 protein. The sample has hundreds of thousands of distinct CDR3 sequences; approximately 13% are singletons. CDR3 length: 14 amino acids. The germline gives CDR1 SQVTM, CDR2 ANQGSEA. J gave up 12 bases and V 6 bases, and 16 bases lay outside the gene matches. The sample comes from a study of T cells after yellow fever vaccination. The wider study: Each low-cell-number fraction was prepared by means of SMART-Seq v4 Ultra Low Input. Broader study findings: Most clones from primary vaccination resurfaced after the booster (around 95% CD4, more than 75% CD8).

The chain couples TRBV29-1 to TRBJ2-1; the match to TRBD2 covers 8 bases. The clonotype was recovered from a man aged 30 to 39 who received the YFV17D yellow fever vaccine. The material sequenced was PBMCs, taken on the day of the yellow fever booster vaccination. CDR3 in DNA: TGCAGCGTCAACAAACCCACTAGCGGCCTGGGGCAGTTCTTC. Translated: CSVNKPTSGLGQFF.